The entry that follows covers one TCR beta chain sequence. The antigen remains unidentified. This entry belongs to a study of shared clonotypes between healthy human individuals. Points from the study as a whole: In general, naive subsets displayed greater estimated richness than memory subsets did.

The CDR3 contains 17 residues. Germline V lookup: CDR1 MDHEN, CDR2 SYDVKM. V gave up 6 bases and J gave up 3 bases, with 23 bases separating them. Sequencing was at deep level. Measured with immunoSEQ multiplex PCR; TCRdb has only the in-frame clones, and not every one. The sample holds about 2.4 million clones, roughly 93% seen once. Source material: naive CD4+ T cells from PBMCs. Subset in this sample: CD45RA+ positively selected. This TCR derives from a man younger than 35 in good health. Some clones in this sample may be carry-over from other donors' samples. The chain has TRBV28 and TRBJ1-1; a weak D match, TRBD1 (6 bases). This chain's CDR3 is CASRSPQPGAGDTEAFF. For the CDR3, the DNA is TGTGCCAGCAGAAGCCCCCAACCGGGGGCGGGGGACACTGAAGCTTTCTTT.